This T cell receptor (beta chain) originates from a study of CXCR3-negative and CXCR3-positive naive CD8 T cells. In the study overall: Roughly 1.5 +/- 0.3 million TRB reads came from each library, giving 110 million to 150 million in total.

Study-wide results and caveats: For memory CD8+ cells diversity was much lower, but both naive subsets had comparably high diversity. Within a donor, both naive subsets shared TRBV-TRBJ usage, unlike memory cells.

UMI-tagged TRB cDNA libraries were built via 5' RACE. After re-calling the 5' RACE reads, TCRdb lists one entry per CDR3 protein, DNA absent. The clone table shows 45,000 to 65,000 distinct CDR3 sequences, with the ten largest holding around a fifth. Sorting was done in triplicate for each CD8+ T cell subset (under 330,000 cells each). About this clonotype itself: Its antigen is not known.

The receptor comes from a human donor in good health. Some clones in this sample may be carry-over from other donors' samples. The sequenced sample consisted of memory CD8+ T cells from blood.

CDR3 residues: CASSFRDRGTDTQYF. The chain recombines TRBV11-3 with TRBJ2-3; TCRdb's D call of TRBD1 is untestable without DNA. The CDR3 totals 15 residues. Germline V lookup: CDR1 SGHNT, CDR2 YENEEA. The complete variable domain, with remaining parts taken from reference TRBV11-3 and TRBJ2-3, reads EAGVVQSPRYKIIEKKQPVAFWCNPISGHNTLYWYLQNLGQGPELLIRYENEEAVDDSQLPKDRFSAERLKGVDSTLKIQPAELGDSAVYLCASSFRDRGTDTQYFGPGTRLTVL.